These 20 T cell receptor beta chains were all obtained from the same sample, sequenced in a study of blood T cell repertoires in COVID-19. Data came from immunoSEQ multiplex PCR; TCRdb stores just in-frame clones and leaves some out. The table has roughly 9,000 clones, about 86% seen once. The sample consisted of peripheral blood. The source is a man aged 55 to 69 with acute or convalescent COVID-19.

The CDR3 DNA reads as TGTGCCAGCAGTTACGCTACCACCGGGGGTGGGGAGCTGTTTTTT. This codes for CASSYATTGGGELFF. The V and J genes are TRBV6-5 and TRBJ2-2, with D possibly TRBD2 on 6 matching bases. V dropped 2 bases and J dropped 8 bases, with 15 bases sitting between them. Germline-derived CDR1 and CDR2 are MNHEY and SVGAGI. This CDR3 region has 15 residues.

The chain uses TRBV11-1 and TRBJ2-4, with TRBD2 as a possible D gene (7 bases). The CDR3 loop spans 16 amino acids. Germline V gives CDR1 SGHAT, CDR2 FQDESV (reference sequence). V shed 5 bases and J shed 1 base, with 15 bases lying between them. CDR3 sequence reads: CASSRGGASAKNIQYF. The CDR3 nucleotides read TGTGCCAGCAGCCGAGGGGGGGCTAGCGCCAAAAACATTCAGTACTTC. The entire variable domain, with the rest obtained from reference TRBV11-1 and TRBJ2-4, is as follows: EAEVAQSPRYKITEKSQAVAFWCDPISGHATLYWYRQILGQGPELLVQFQDESVVDDSQLPKDRFSAERLKGVDSTLKIQPAELGDSAMYLCASSRGGASAKNIQYFGAGTRLSVL.

The chain joins TRBV5-8 to TRBJ2-5; 7 nucleotides agree with TRBD1. The germline V gene has CDR1 SGHTS and CDR2 YDEGEE. After removal of 3 bases from V and 2 bases from J, the junction contained 1 base not matched to a gene. The CDR3 spans 13 residues. The CDR3 DNA is TGTGCCAGCAGCTCGGGACAGCAAGAGACCCAGTACTTC. The encoded protein is CASSSGQQETQYF. Full variable domain (rest looked up from reference TRBV5-8 and TRBJ2-5): EAGVTQSPTHLIKTRGQQATLRCSPISGHTSVYWYQQALGLGLQFLLWYDEGEERNRGNFPPRFSGRQFPNYSSELNVNALELEDSALYLCASSSGQQETQYFGPGTRLLVL.

The rearrangement joins TRBV7-2 to TRBJ1-1; no definite D call. The CDR3 consists of 11 residues. The germline V and J ends were trimmed by 5 bases and 7 bases, with 8 bases remaining between them. Germline CDR1 is SGHTA and CDR2 is FQGNSA. DNA for the CDR3: TGTGCCAGCAGCATTCGGGGTGAAGCTTTCTTT. This codes for CASSIRGEAFF.

V and J are TRBV4-1 and TRBJ2-7; 10 bases are a match to TRBD2. There are 16 residues in the CDR3. With V trimmed by 8 bases and J by 2 bases, 12 bases remained unmatched. Germline assignment: CDR1 MGHRA and CDR2 YSYEKL. DNA of the CDR3: TGCGCCAGCCGACCACTCATCGGGACTAGCGCCTACGAGCAGTACTTC. Translated: CASRPLIGTSAYEQYF.

This chain joins TRBV20-1 and TRBJ2-7; D remains ambiguous. Germline assignment: CDR1 DFQATT and CDR2 SNEGSKA (reference sequence). The length of the CDR3 is 13 residues. With 3 bases removed from V and 0 bases from J, the gap between germline ends came to 9 bases. CDR3 protein: CSASPGFSYEQYF. The CDR3, as DNA: TGCAGTGCTAGTCCGGGTTTCTCCTACGAGCAGTACTTC.

The rearrangement uses TRBV4-1 and TRBJ2-5; D unresolved. Per germline, CDR1 MGHRA and CDR2 YSYEKL. The CDR3 is made up of 13 amino acids. V was trimmed by 1 base and J by 5 bases, leaving 8 bases between them. CDR3 amino acids: CASSQASPETQYF. The CDR3 region has the DNA TGCGCCAGCAGCCAAGCCTCCCCCGAGACCCAGTACTTC.

This chain joins TRBV5-8 and TRBJ2-1; 7 nucleotides agree with TRBD1. CDR1 SGHTS and CDR2 YDEGEE come from the germline V gene. CDR3 length equals 12 residues. Germline trimming cut 4 bases from V and 8 bases from J; bases unmatched to any gene: 3. CDR3 DNA: TGTGCCAGCAGCCCAGACAGGGATGAGCAGTTCTTC. Amino acids: CASSPDRDEQFF.

The V call is TRBV10-3, the J call TRBJ2-7, with 9 nucleotides matching TRBD2. Trimming at V came to 4 bases and at J to 0 bases, leaving 4 bases not matched to a gene. This CDR3 is 15 amino acids long. Germline assignment: CDR1 ENHRY and CDR2 SYGVKD. The CDR3 DNA follows: TGTGCCATCAGTGCAGGGACTAGCTACTCCTACGAGCAGTACTTC. Translating gives CAISAGTSYSYEQYF.

In its sample, this clone was seen once. The chain combines TRBV5-5 with TRBJ2-1; TRBD1 aligns across 9 bases. Germline V CDR1 and CDR2: SGHKS, YYEKEE (reference sequence). The ends lost 2 bases at V and 2 bases at J; junction bases unmatched: 5. The CDR3 has 16 residues. CDR3 coding DNA: TGTGCCAGCAGCTTCACGACAGGGGGAACCTACAATGAGCAGTTCTTC. The encoded protein is CASSFTTGGTYNEQFF.

This clone was picked up one time. V usage is TRBV15 and J usage is TRBJ2-3, with D perhaps matching TRBD2 (5 bases). V lost 4 bases and J 4 bases, leaving 9 bases between the germline ends. The CDR3 is made up of 13 amino acids. Germline CDR1 and CDR2: LNHNV and YYDKDF (reference sequence). The CDR3 nucleotides are TGTGCCACCAGCATAGGGAGCGCAGATACGCAGTATTTT. Encoded protein: CATSIGSADTQYF.

In regard to this clone: One junction end does not reproduce the germline sequence, and a read error may be involved. The chain combines TRBV25-1 with TRBJ2-5; D is undetermined. Germline CDR1 and CDR2: MGHDK and SYGVNS. The length of the CDR3 is 11 residues. The CDR3 here is CASSEYESQYF. CDR3 DNA: TGTGCCAGCAGTGAATACGAGAGCCAGTACTTC.

The chain has TRBV27 and TRBJ2-1; TRBD2 aligns across 9 bases. The CDR3 sequence is 14 residues long. Germline assignment: CDR1 MNHEY and CDR2 SMNVEV (reference sequence). V lost 7 bases, J lost 7 bases, and 8 bases stayed unmatched. DNA for the CDR3: TGTGCCAGCATCCCACGCGGGAGGGCAAATGAGCAGTTCTTC. Protein: CASIPRGRANEQFF.

The rearrangement joins TRBV9 to TRBJ1-6, with D perhaps matching TRBD1 (5 bases). Trimming stripped 4 bases from V and 4 bases from J, with 9 bases between. This CDR3 is built from 14 residues. The germline V gene has CDR1 SGDLS and CDR2 YYNGEE. Here the CDR3 reads CASSPGDYNSPLHF. As DNA, the CDR3 is TGTGCCAGCAGCCCGGGGGATTATAATTCACCCCTCCACTTT.

The chain is built from TRBV6-1 and TRBJ2-5; TRBD2 agrees at 7 bases. Losses at the gene ends were 2 bases for V and 7 bases for J; bases not matched to a gene: 7. Germline V lookup: CDR1 MNHNS, CDR2 SASEGT. The length of the CDR3 is 14 residues. CDR3 protein: CASSELRREGTQYF. In DNA form, the CDR3 reads TGTGCCAGCAGTGAACTCAGGAGGGAGGGGACCCAGTACTTC.

This clone was observed once. This chain connects TRBV4-1 to TRBJ1-2, with D unresolved. This CDR3 region has 14 residues. Germline-derived CDR1 and CDR2 are MGHRA and YSYEKL. Trimming cost V 3 bases and J 4 bases, with 12 bases left between them. The CDR3 is CASSQEGSSYGYTF. The DNA for the CDR3 is TGCGCCAGCAGCCAGGAGGGAAGTTCCTATGGCTACACCTTC.

V usage is TRBV6-5 and J usage is TRBJ1-1; TRBD1 agrees at 7 bases. The germline gives CDR1 MNHEY, CDR2 SVGAGI. The CDR3 contains 14 residues. The V and J ends lost 4 bases and 3 bases, in that order; junction bases with no gene match: 5. In nucleotides, the CDR3 is TGTGCCAGCAGTTGGACAGGAGGGGACACTGAAGCTTTCTTT. Translating it yields CASSWTGGDTEAFF.

V gene TRBV27 combines with J gene TRBJ2-4; TRBD1 might be the D (5 bases). The CDR3 is made up of 18 amino acids. V was pared by 5 bases and J by 0 bases, with 20 bases between. Germline V CDR1 and CDR2: MNHEY, SMNVEV (reference sequence). The CDR3 loop is CASSLRGTSGLAKNIQYF. CDR3 DNA: TGTGCCAGCAGTCTTAGGGGAACCTCAGGGCTAGCCAAAAACATTCAGTACTTC.

By sample share, this clone is large. This chain uses TRBV2 with TRBJ2-7; TRBD1 might be the D (6 bases). The CDR3 extends over 14 amino acids. V shed 7 bases and J shed 5 bases, with 18 bases lying between them. Germline V gene sequence: CDR1 SNHLY, CDR2 FYNNEI. The CDR3 DNA reads TGTGCCAGCACCCGGGACAACCTGGAGGACGAGCAGTACTTC. This codes for CASTRDNLEDEQYF.

J is TRBJ2-5 and V is TRBV4-1; 7 nucleotides align to TRBD2. The CDR3 runs 16 residues. CDR1 is MGHRA, CDR2 YSYEKL, per germline. V shed 0 bases, J shed 5 bases, and the junction held 9 bases outside the gene matches. The CDR3 DNA reads as TGCGCCAGCAGCCAAGATCTCCCGGGAGGACGGGAGACCCAGTACTTC. It specifies CASSQDLPGGRETQYF.